The T cell receptor (beta chain) under discussion was sequenced for a study of CD4 T cells in relation to SARS-CoV-2 and coronaviruses. Study-level background: No peptide or an HIV-1 Nef peptide pool served as negative control.

The CDR3 extends over 14 amino acids. The V gene's germline CDR1 is KGHSH and CDR2 LQKENI. The ends lost 2 bases at V and 0 bases at J; junction bases unmatched: 0. Unexposed donor CD4+ T cells date from 2011-2018, before the COVID-19 pandemic. The cells were cultured for 10 days before CD4+ T cells were isolated. Sequencing was performed with immunoSEQ multiplex PCR; in TCRdb, only in-frame clones are kept and a portion is missing. The profile shows 15,000 to 20,000 clones, roughly 80% of them singletons. Turning to this clone: Its target is not known.

Sample: CD4+ T cells from PBMCs, cultured in vitro. V usage is TRBV18 and J usage is TRBJ2-5; 7 bases map to TRBD2. The sequence was obtained from a human donor in good health. The DNA for the CDR3 is TGTGCCAGCTCACCAACTAGCGACCAAGAGACCCAGTACTTC. Encoded protein: CASSPTSDQETQYF.